Listed here is a single TCR beta chain. Trimming stripped 0 bases from V and 0 bases from J, with 8 bases between. This CDR3 region has 15 residues. The germline CDR1 and CDR2 sequences are SNHLY and FYNNEI. The data belong to a study of blood T cell repertoires in COVID-19. Measured with immunoSEQ multiplex PCR; TCRdb has only the in-frame clones, and not every one. The sample lists roughly 150,000 clones; around 80% were seen once. Sequencing used peripheral blood. The genes are TRBV2 and TRBJ1-2; no definite D call. The receptor comes from a woman aged 45-60 years in a cohort sampled during active or convalescent COVID-19. The CDR3 sequence is CASSEARLPNYGYTF. In DNA, the CDR3 is TGTGCCAGCAGTGAAGCCAGGCTGCCTAACTATGGCTACACCTTC.